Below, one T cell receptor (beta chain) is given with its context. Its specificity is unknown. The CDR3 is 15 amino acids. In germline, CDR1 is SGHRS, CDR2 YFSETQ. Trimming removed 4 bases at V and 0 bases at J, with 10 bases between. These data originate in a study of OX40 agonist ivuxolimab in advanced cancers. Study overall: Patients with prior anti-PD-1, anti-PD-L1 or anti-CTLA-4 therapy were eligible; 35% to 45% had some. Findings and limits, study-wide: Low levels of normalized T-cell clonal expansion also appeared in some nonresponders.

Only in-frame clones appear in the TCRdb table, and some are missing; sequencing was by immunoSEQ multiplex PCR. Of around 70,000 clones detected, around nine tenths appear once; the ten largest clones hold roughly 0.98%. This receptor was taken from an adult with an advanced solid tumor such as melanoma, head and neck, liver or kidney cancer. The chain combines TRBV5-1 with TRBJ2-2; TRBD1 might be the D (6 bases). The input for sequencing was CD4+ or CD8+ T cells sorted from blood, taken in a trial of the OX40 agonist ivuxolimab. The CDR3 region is CASSLGQTNTGELFF. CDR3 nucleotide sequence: TGCGCCAGCAGCCTCGGACAGACGAACACCGGGGAGCTGTTTTTT. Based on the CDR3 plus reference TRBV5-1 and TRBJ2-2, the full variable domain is KAGVTQTPRYLIKTRGQQVTLSCSPISGHRSVSWYQQTPGQGLQFLFEYFSETQRNKGNFPGRFSGRQFSNSRSEMNVSTLELGDSALYLCASSLGQTNTGELFFGEGSRLTVL.